A single sample is the source of the 3 T cell receptor beta chains below, sequenced in a study of cytomegalovirus exposure and HLA in healthy donors. Libraries were prepared by immunoSEQ multiplex PCR; TCRdb keeps only in-frame clonotypes and omits some of them. The data contain under 200,000 clones, under 95% of them singletons. Sequences were obtained from PBMCs. The receptors stem from a woman younger than 30 in good health and CMV-seropositive.

This clone was recorded once. V and J are TRBV7-6 and TRBJ1-2; 9 bases are shared with TRBD1. Germline V gives CDR1 SGHVS, CDR2 FNYEAQ. V lost 5 bases, J lost 7 bases, and 8 bases stayed unmatched. The CDR3 length is 14 residues. CDR3 in amino acids: CASSPGGTGSGYTF. CDR3 DNA: TGTGCCAGCAGCCCCGGCGGGACAGGGAGTGGCTACACCTTC. Together with reference TRBV7-6 and TRBJ1-2, the CDR3 gives the full variable domain: GAGVSQSPRYKVTKRGQDVALRCDPISGHVSLYWYRQALGQGPEFLTYFNYEAQQDKSGLPNDRFSAERPEGSISTLTIQRTEQRDSAMYRCASSPGGTGSGYTFGSGTRLTVV.

This chain links TRBV7-2 with TRBJ2-7; D unresolved. In germline, CDR1 is SGHTA, CDR2 FQGNSA. The CDR3 is made up of 16 amino acids. V lost 1 base and J lost 0, with 13 bases in between. CDR3 sequence (DNA): TGTGCCAGCAGCTTAGGAGTACCTAGGAGCTCCTACGAGCAGTACTTC. Translating it yields CASSLGVPRSSYEQYF.

This chain connects TRBV27 to TRBJ1-6; TRBD1 matches 7 bases. Germline CDR1 MNHEY, CDR2 SMNVEV (reference sequence). Trimming removed 5 bases from V and 9 bases from J; junction bases left unmatched: 7. CDR3 size: 14 residues. DNA of the CDR3: TGTGCCAGCAGTCTCTGGGACAGCTCTTCACCCCTCCACTTT. It encodes CASSLWDSSSPLHF.